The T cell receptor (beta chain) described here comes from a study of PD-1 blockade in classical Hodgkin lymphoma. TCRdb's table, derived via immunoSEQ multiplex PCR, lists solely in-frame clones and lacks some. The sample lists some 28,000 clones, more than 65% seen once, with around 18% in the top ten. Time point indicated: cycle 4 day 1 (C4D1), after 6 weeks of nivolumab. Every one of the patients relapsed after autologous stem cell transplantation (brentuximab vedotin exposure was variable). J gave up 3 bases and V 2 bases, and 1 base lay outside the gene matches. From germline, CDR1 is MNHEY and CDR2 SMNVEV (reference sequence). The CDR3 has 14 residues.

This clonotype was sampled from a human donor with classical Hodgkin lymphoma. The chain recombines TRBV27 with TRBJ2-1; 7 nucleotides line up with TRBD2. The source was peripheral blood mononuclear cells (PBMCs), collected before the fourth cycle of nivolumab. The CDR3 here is CASSLLAVYNEQFF. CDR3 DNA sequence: TGTGCCAGCAGTTTACTAGCGGTCTACAATGAGCAGTTCTTC.